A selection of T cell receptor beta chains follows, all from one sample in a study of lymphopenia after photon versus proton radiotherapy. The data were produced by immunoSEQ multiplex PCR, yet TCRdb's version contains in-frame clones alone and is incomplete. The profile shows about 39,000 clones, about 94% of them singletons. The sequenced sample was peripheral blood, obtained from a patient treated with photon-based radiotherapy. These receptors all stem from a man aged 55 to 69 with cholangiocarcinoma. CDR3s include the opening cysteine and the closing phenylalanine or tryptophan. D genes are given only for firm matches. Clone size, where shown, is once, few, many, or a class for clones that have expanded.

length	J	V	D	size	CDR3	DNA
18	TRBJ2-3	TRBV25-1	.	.	CASSESGGQTKGTDTQYF	TGTGCCAGCAGTGAAAGTGGGGGACAAACAAAAGGTACAGATACGCAGTATTTT
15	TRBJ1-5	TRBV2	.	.	CASSLVGNSNQPQHF	TGTGCCAGCAGTTTGGTAGGTAATAGCAATCAGCCCCAGCATTTT
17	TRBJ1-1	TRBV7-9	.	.	CASSLSLGRKTNTEAFF	TGTGCCAGCAGCTTATCACTAGGACGGAAGACGAACACTGAAGCTTTCTTT
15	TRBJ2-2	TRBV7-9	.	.	CASSLLAVGTGELFF	TGTGCCAGCAGCTTATTGGCAGTTGGAACCGGGGAGCTGTTTTTT
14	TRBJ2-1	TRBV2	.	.	CASSTGLRYNEQFF	TGTGCCAGCAGTACAGGGTTGAGGTACAATGAACAGTTCTTC
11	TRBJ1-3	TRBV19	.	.	CASSIGDTIYF	TGTGCCAGTAGTATAGGAGACACCATATATTTT
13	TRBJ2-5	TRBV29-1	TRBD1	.	CSVTSTGPETQYF	TGCAGCGTTACGTCGACAGGGCCAGAGACCCAGTACTTC
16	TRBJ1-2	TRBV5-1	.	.	CASSLDWTSSIYGYTF	TGCGCCAGCAGCTTGGATTGGACATCCTCTATATACGGCTACACCTTC
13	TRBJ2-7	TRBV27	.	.	CASSLLGTYEQYF	TGTGCCAGCAGTTTACTGGGAACCTACGAGCAGTACTTC
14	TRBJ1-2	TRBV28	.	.	CASSWGGTVDGYTF	TGTGCCAGCAGTTGGGGGGGTACTGTAGATGGCTACACCTTC
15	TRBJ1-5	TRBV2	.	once	CASSRQVNSNQPQHF	TGTGCCAGCAGTAGACAGGTTAATAGCAATCAGCCCCAGCATTTT
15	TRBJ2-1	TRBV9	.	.	CASSVGLAIDNEQFF	TGTGCCAGCAGCGTAGGGCTAGCGATCGACAATGAGCAGTTCTTC
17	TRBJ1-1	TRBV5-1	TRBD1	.	CASSLKQGDIMNTEAFF	TGCGCCAGCAGCTTGAAACAGGGGGATATCATGAACACTGAAGCTTTCTTT
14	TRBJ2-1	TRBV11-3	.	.	CASSLAGYPQRQFF	TGTGCCAGCAGCTTGGCGGGCTACCCCCAGAGGCAGTTCTTC
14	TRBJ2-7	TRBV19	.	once	CASSPPGSFYEQYF	TGTGCCAGTAGTCCCCCAGGTTCATTCTACGAGCAGTACTTC
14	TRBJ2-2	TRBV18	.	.	CASSPSFGAGELFF	TGTGCCAGCTCACCGAGCTTTGGGGCCGGGGAGCTGTTTTTT
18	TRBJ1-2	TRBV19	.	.	CASKFRAGATEANYGYTF	TGTGCCAGTAAGTTCCGTGCAGGAGCAACAGAAGCTAACTATGGCTACACCTTC
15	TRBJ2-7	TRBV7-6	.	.	CASSLASREHYEQYF	TGTGCCAGCAGCTTAGCCTCTCGCGAGCACTACGAGCAGTACTTC
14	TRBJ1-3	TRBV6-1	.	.	CASSERGSGNTIYF	TGTGCCAGCAGTGAAAGAGGCTCTGGAAACACCATATATTTT
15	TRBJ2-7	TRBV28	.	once	CASSLYSAKGLPQYF	TGTGCCAGCAGTTTGTATTCCGCAAAAGGATTGCCGCAGTACTTC
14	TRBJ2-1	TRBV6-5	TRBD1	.	CASSWGQFGNEQFF	TGTGCCAGCAGTTGGGGACAGTTTGGGAATGAGCAGTTCTTC
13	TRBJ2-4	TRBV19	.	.	CASKLLAKNIQYF	TGTGCCAGTAAACTACTAGCCAAAAACATTCAGTACTTC
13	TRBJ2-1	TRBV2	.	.	CASSQDRNNEQFF	TGTGCCAGCAGTCAGGACAGAAACAATGAGCAGTTCTTC
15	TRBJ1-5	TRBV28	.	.	CASSLEGLSNQPQHF	TGTGCCAGCAGTTTAGAGGGGTTGAGCAATCAGCCCCAGCATTTT
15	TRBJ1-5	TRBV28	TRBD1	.	CASSYQGVGLQPQHF	TGTGCCAGCAGCTATCAGGGGGTAGGTCTTCAGCCCCAGCATTTT
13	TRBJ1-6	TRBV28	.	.	CASSSGGVSPLHF	TGTGCCAGCAGTTCCGGGGGAGTTTCACCCCTCCACTTT
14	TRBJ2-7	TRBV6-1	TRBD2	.	CASSEGLANYEQYF	TGTGCCAGCAGTGAAGGACTAGCGAACTACGAGCAGTACTTC
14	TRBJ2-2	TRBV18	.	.	CASSATGNTGELFF	TGTGCCAGCTCAGCTACAGGGAACACCGGGGAGCTGTTTTTT
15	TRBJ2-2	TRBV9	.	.	CASTASGPRTGELFF	TGTGCCAGTACCGCCTCAGGGCCTCGGACCGGGGAGCTGTTTTTT
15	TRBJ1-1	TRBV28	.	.	CASSLPGTMNTEAFF	TGTGCCAGCAGTTTACCCGGCACCATGAACACTGAAGCTTTCTTT
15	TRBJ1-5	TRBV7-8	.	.	CASSVYSGLNQPQHF	TGTGCCAGCAGCGTCTACTCGGGACTCAATCAGCCCCAGCATTTT
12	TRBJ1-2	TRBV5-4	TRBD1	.	CASSGQGYGYTF	TGTGCCAGCAGCGGACAGGGCTATGGCTACACCTTC
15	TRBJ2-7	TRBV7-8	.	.	CASSLQNLASYEQYF	TGTGCCAGCAGCTTACAGAACCTCGCCTCCTACGAGCAGTACTTC
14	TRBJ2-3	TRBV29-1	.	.	CSVEMIAATDTQYF	TGCAGCGTTGAAATGATAGCGGCCACAGATACGCAGTATTTT
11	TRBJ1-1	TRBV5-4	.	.	CAVWVNTEAFF	TGTGCCGTCTGGGTGAACACTGAAGCTTTCTTT
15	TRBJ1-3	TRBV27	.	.	CASSVDGYSGNTIYF	TGTGCCAGCAGTGTCGACGGATACTCTGGAAACACCATATATTTT
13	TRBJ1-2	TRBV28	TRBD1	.	CASTGTGYYGYTF	TGTGCCAGCACCGGGACAGGGTACTATGGCTACACCTTC
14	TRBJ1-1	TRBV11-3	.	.	CASSRRVGNTEAFF	TGTGCCAGCAGCCGCCGGGTGGGAAACACTGAAGCTTTCTTT
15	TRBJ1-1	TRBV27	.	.	CASSLRPGMNTEAFF	TGTGCCAGCAGTTTAAGGCCGGGGATGAACACTGAAGCTTTCTTT
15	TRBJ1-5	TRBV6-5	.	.	CASNPSAAANQPQHF	TGTGCCAGTAACCCGAGCGCGGCCGCCAATCAGCCCCAGCATTTT
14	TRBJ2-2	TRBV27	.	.	CASSSTGLTGELFF	TGTGCCAGCAGTTCGACAGGTCTCACCGGGGAGCTGTTTTTT